The clone carrying this TCR beta chain was detected ten times or more. Its specificity is unknown. Each cDNA molecule carried a unique molecular identifier. Using its own MiXCR run on the 5' RACE reads, TCRdb lists one record per CDR3 protein. The repertoire includes 60,000 to 70,000 distinct CDR3 sequences, 4.9% of them detected once, and 4.5% to 5.5% sits in the top ten. This specimen belongs to a study of early T cells in non-severe SARS-CoV-2 infection. Study-level information: Unsorted whole-blood RNA was sequenced in bulk, leaving chains unpaired. Study-level points and caveats: Clonotype matching in VDJdb favored anti-spike CD8 responses and did not capture private and CD4 specificities.

The sample was whole blood. The source of this sequence is an adult who was a healthcare worker with PCR-confirmed SARS-CoV-2 infection or an uninfected control (not recorded which).

The CDR3 loop reads CASSQVPGAGGELFF. The CDR3 nucleotides read TGTGCCAGCAGCCAAGTGCCGGGCGCCGGCGGGGAGCTGTTTTTT. The chain links TRBV14 to TRBJ2-2; D is undetermined. CDR3 length: 15 amino acids. V gave up 1 base and J gave up 7 bases, with 13 bases separating them. Germline CDR1 SGHDN, CDR2 FVKESK.